The subject of this entry is one TCR beta chain. The sample originates from a study of CD8 T cells in Susac syndrome. CDR1 SEHNR and CDR2 FQNEAQ come from the germline V gene (reference sequence). The CDR3 consists of 14 residues. With V trimmed by 5 bases and J by 4 bases, 4 bases remained unmatched. Reverse transcription of roughly 0.45 to 1 ug RNA used random hexamers. In TCRdb, the immunoSEQ multiplex PCR reads were re-called with MiXCR into one record per CDR3 protein. The sample lists under 200,000 distinct CDR3 sequences; approximately 95% were seen once. Bulk CD8+ and CD4+ cells came from magnetic negative isolation; CD8+ TEMRA by FACS.

The sequence was obtained from a human donor with Susac syndrome. Specimen: CD8+ T cells from PBMCs. The gene calls are TRBV7-9 and TRBJ2-1; the match to TRBD1 covers 8 bases. The CDR3: CASSTDRVYNEQFF. The CDR3, as DNA: TGTGCCAGCAGCACGGACAGGGTATACAATGAGCAGTTCTTC.